This is a list of T cell receptor beta chains from one sample in a study of Ad26.COV2.S vaccination and SARS-CoV-2 variants. Profiling relied on immunoSEQ multiplex PCR, and the TCRdb table lists in-frame clones only, not all of them. The table records about 410,000 clones, roughly nine tenths of them present only once. The sequencing here drew on peripheral blood, taken in a trial of Ad26.COV2.S vaccine versus placebo. These receptors were obtained from a person between 18 and 65 years old who received the Ad26.COV2.S COVID-19 vaccine or a placebo. Both conserved end residues are part of each CDR3. The D gene is left open where the match is weak. A row's size may be missing; if present it is once, few, many or a size class.

NA,NA,TRBV5-4,TRBJ1-1,CASSSLRGQAKNTEAFF,TGTGCCAGCAGCTCCCTCCGAGGCCAGGCGAAGAACACTGAAGCTTTCTTT
NA,NA,TRBV29-1,TRBJ1-3,CSVVLGIGNTIYF,TGCAGCGTTGTTCTCGGGATAGGAAACACCATATATTTT
NA,NA,TRBV4-1,TRBJ1-2,CASSPRSDIQKANYGYTF,TGCGCCAGCAGCCCACGGAGCGACATCCAGAAAGCTAACTATGGCTACACCTTC
NA,NA,TRBV19,TRBJ1-2,CAPTAEKHYGYTF,TGTGCTCCGACGGCCGAGAAGCACTATGGCTACACCTTC
NA,NA,TRBV7-2,TRBJ1-2,CASSLTSQYGYTF,TGTGCCAGCAGCTTAACGTCCCAATATGGCTACACCTTC
TRBD2,NA,TRBV18,TRBJ2-1,CASSRGGVTYNEQFF,TGTGCCAGCTCCCGCGGGGGGGTGACATACAATGAGCAGTTCTTC
TRBD1,once,TRBV6-5,TRBJ1-3,CASRRQGARGNTIYF,TGTGCCAGCAGAAGACAGGGGGCGCGAGGAAACACCATATATTTT
NA,once,TRBV3-1/TRBV3-2,TRBJ1-1,CASSLGGISEAFF,TGTGCCAGCAGCCTTGGGGGGATCTCTGAAGCTTTCTTT
NA,NA,TRBV7-8,TRBJ1-6,CASSLIEAAAHPLHF,TGTGCCAGCAGCTTAATCGAGGCAGCGGCTCACCCCCTCCACTTT
NA,NA,TRBV9,TRBJ1-1,CASSVDQTESRAFF,TGTGCCAGCAGCGTTGATCAAACAGAATCTCGAGCTTTCTTT
TRBD2,few,TRBV3-1/TRBV3-2,TRBJ2-7,CASSRGTSSYEQYF,TGTGCCAGCAGCCGTGGGACTAGCTCCTACGAGCAGTACTTC
NA,NA,TRBV19,TRBJ1-6,CASSKDRNNSPLHF,TGTGCCAGTAGTAAAGACAGGAATAATTCACCCCTCCACTTT
NA,NA,TRBV7-8,TRBJ1-1,CASSLEAGEASTEAFF,TGTGCCAGCAGCTTAGAGGCAGGGGAGGCAAGCACTGAAGCTTTCTTT
NA,NA,TRBV2,TRBJ1-2,CASKGDQRGYTF,TGTGCCAGCAAGGGGGACCAGCGTGGCTACACCTTC
NA,NA,TRBV29-1,TRBJ1-1,CSVERRVKNTEAFF,TGCAGCGTTGAGCGCCGGGTGAAGAACACTGAAGCTTTCTTT
NA,NA,TRBV19,TRBJ1-1,CASKQGYDTEAFF,TGTGCCTCCAAGCAGGGCTATGACACTGAAGCTTTCTTT
TRBD2,NA,TRBV7-2,TRBJ2-7,CASSLASGGAYEQYF,TGTGCCAGCAGCTTAGCGTCGGGGGGGGCCTACGAGCAGTACTTC
NA,NA,TRBV12-3/TRBV12-4,TRBJ2-7,CASSRGHEQYF,TGTGCCAGCAGCCGGGGACACGAGCAGTACTTC
NA,few,TRBV19,TRBJ1-1,CASSTPDSGNTEAFF,TGTGCCAGTAGTACCCCCGACAGCGGGAACACTGAAGCTTTCTTT
NA,NA,TRBV3-1/TRBV3-2,TRBJ1-6,CASSQEDSPLHF,TGTGCCAGCAGCCAAGAAGATTCACCCCTCCACTTT
TRBD2,NA,TRBV18,TRBJ2-7,CASSPGTSVEQYF,TGTGCCAGCTCACCAGGGACTAGCGTCGAGCAGTACTTC
NA,NA,TRBV4-1,TRBJ1-6,CASSQAGFGSPLHF,TGCGCCAGCAGCCAAGCCGGGTTCGGTTCACCCCTCCACTTT
NA,NA,TRBV10-1,TRBJ2-6,CASSESGANVLTF,TGCGCCAGCAGTGAATCTGGGGCCAACGTCCTGACTTTC
NA,NA,TRBV2,TRBJ1-1,CASRTISEAFF,TGTGCCAGCCGAACAATCTCTGAAGCTTTCTTT
NA,NA,TRBV3-1/TRBV3-2,TRBJ1-1,CASSQEPLTRAFF,TGTGCCAGCAGCCAAGAGCCGCTAACTCGGGCTTTCTTT
NA,NA,TRBV6-5,TRBJ1-2,CASSYAGTTNYGYTF,TGTGCCAGCAGTTACGCCGGGACAACGAACTATGGCTACACCTTC
NA,NA,TRBV30,TRBJ2-5,CAWSLTDKETQYF,TGTGCCTGGAGTTTGACTGACAAAGAGACCCAGTACTTC
NA,NA,TRBV11-2,TRBJ1-1,CASSAIRSSGAEAFF,TGTGCCAGCAGCGCAATTCGATCCTCAGGGGCTGAAGCTTTCTTT
NA,NA,TRBV5-4,TRBJ1-3,CASSTDGNTIYF,TGTGCCAGCAGTACGGACGGAAACACCATATATTTT
NA,NA,TRBV5-6,TRBJ2-2,CASSFTGHIRRELFF,TGTGCCAGCAGCTTCACGGGGCACATCCGCAGGGAGCTGTTTTTT
NA,NA,TRBV12-3/TRBV12-4,TRBJ2-7,CASSIASSYEQYF,TGTGCCAGCAGTATCGCATCCTCCTACGAGCAGTACTTC
NA,NA,TRBV30,TRBJ1-5,CAWGGGTQPQHF,TGTGCCTGGGGGGGAGGGACTCAGCCCCAGCATTTT
NA,NA,TRBV6-2/TRBV6-3,TRBJ2-2,CASSNARGNTGELFF,TGTGCCAGCAGTAACGCCAGGGGTAACACCGGGGAGCTGTTTTTT
NA,NA,TRBV7-2,TRBJ2-3,CASRTGIGADTQYF,TGTGCCAGCAGAACAGGGATAGGAGCAGATACGCAGTATTTT
TRBD1,few,TRBV7-8,TRBJ1-2,CASSFLGRGEGYTF,TGTGCCAGCAGCTTCCTGGGCAGGGGGGAAGGCTACACCTTC
NA,NA,TRBV5-1,TRBJ2-5,CASSLGDQETQYF,TGCGCCAGCAGCTTGGGGGACCAAGAGACCCAGTACTTC
TRBD1,few,TRBV5-5,TRBJ2-7,CASIDLGTGEPYEQYF,TGTGCCAGCATCGACTTGGGGACAGGGGAGCCCTACGAGCAGTACTTC
NA,NA,TRBV20-1,TRBJ2-7,CSASVSETSEQYF,TGCAGTGCTAGTGTCTCCGAGACTAGCGAGCAGTACTTC
TRBD2,NA,TRBV24-1,TRBJ2-1,CATSGTSRNEQFF,TGTGCCACCAGTGGGACTAGCAGGAATGAGCAGTTCTTC
NA,NA,TRBV20-1,TRBJ2-7,CSARITYEQYF,TGCAGTGCTAGAATTACCTACGAGCAGTACTTC
TRBD1,NA,TRBV19,TRBJ2-2,CASSPDRALNTGELFF,TGTGCCAGTAGTCCAGACAGGGCCCTGAACACCGGGGAGCTGTTTTTT
NA,few,TRBV6-6,TRBJ1-4,CASSYKENEKLFF,TGTGCCAGCAGTTACAAGGAGAATGAAAAACTGTTTTTT
NA,NA,TRBV7-9,TRBJ2-2,CASRGPGLSDTGELFF,TGTGCCAGCAGGGGCCCGGGCCTCTCGGACACCGGGGAGCTGTTTTTT
NA,NA,TRBV7-8,TRBJ1-2,CASSSRGEANYGYTF,TGTGCCAGCAGCTCCCGTGGAGAGGCTAACTATGGCTACACCTTC
NA,once,TRBV9,TRBJ1-4,CASSVEQGQAAGEKLFF,TGTGCCAGCAGCGTAGAACAGGGCCAGGCAGCAGGGGAAAAACTGTTTTTT
NA,NA,TRBV7-8,TRBJ1-4,CASSPRDRLREKLFF,TGTGCCAGCAGCCCTCGGGACCGCCTTCGGGAAAAACTGTTTTTT
NA,NA,TRBV15,TRBJ2-7,CATSRGGGRPREEQYF,TGTGCCACCAGCAGAGGAGGGGGACGACCCAGGGAAGAGCAGTACTTC
TRBD1,NA,TRBV5-1,TRBJ1-4,CASSEMTGGGEKLFF,TGCGCCAGCAGCGAAATGACAGGGGGAGGCGAAAAACTGTTTTTT
TRBD1,NA,TRBV6-6,TRBJ1-2,CASSYSPVTGVRGYTF,TGTGCCAGCAGTTACTCCCCTGTAACAGGGGTGCGAGGCTACACCTTC
NA,NA,TRBV19,TRBJ1-2,CASNRYANYNYGYTF,TGTGCCAGTAATAGGTACGCGAACTATAACTATGGCTACACCTTC
NA,NA,TRBV12-3/TRBV12-4,TRBJ1-2,CASSSGVYGYTF,TGTGCCAGCAGTTCGGGAGTCTATGGCTACACCTTC